This entry lists 32 T cell receptor beta chains sequenced from one sample in a study of T-cell memory formation after mild COVID-19. Using its own MiXCR run on the 5' RACE reads, TCRdb lists one record per CDR3 protein. Counted here are about 180,000 distinct CDR3 sequences, 16% occurring once; the ten biggest clones make up 2% to 2.5%. The sample taken for sequencing was PBMCs or a T cell subset sorted from them (not recorded which). These receptors were obtained from an adult woman who had mild COVID-19 (a few samples of this study predate the infection). Cell type and time point are not known.

The chain recombines TRBV12-3 or TRBV12-4 with TRBJ2-5; maybe TRBD2 (5 bases). The CDR3 runs 13 residues. V lost 3 bases and J 6 bases, leaving 11 bases between the germline ends. In DNA form, the CDR3 reads TGTGCCAGCAGTTTGGGAGTTGGGCAGACCCAGTACTTC. Translating it yields CASSLGVGQTQYF.

This clonotype was seen more than once but under ten times. V is TRBV4-3 and J is TRBJ2-1, with 12 bases aligning to TRBD2. The V and J ends lost 1 base and 8 bases, in that order; junction bases with no gene match: 6. The CDR3 runs to 16 residues. Germline V CDR1 and CDR2: LGHNA, YSLEER. CDR3 sequence (DNA): TGCGCCAGCAGCCAAGGGGCTAGCGGGAGGGCCTATGAGCAGTTCTTC. This translates into CASSQGASGRAYEQFF.

The chain combines TRBV7-9 with TRBJ2-7; TRBD2 agrees at 12 bases. Germline V gene data show CDR1 as SEHNR and CDR2 as FQNEAQ (reference sequence). Trimming removed 5 bases from V and 6 bases from J; junction bases left unmatched: 5. The CDR3 is made up of 14 amino acids. The chain's CDR3 is CASSLGTSGSEQYF. The CDR3 DNA reads as TGTGCCAGCAGCCTCGGGACTAGCGGGTCCGAGCAGTACTTC.

The chain recombines TRBV12-3 or TRBV12-4 with TRBJ1-4; D ambiguous. The CDR3 is 12 residues long. The V gene lost 4 bases and the J gene lost 9 bases, with 9 bases spanning the gap. The DNA for the CDR3 is TGTGCCAGCAGTTCCGCGAGGAAAAAACTGTTTTTT. Protein product: CASSSARKKLFF.

This clonotype was counted between two and nine times. This chain connects TRBV18 to TRBJ1-1; tentative D call: TRBD1 (5 bases). The CDR3 runs 14 residues. V lost 6 bases and J 7 bases, leaving 18 bases between the germline ends. Germline assignment: CDR1 KGHSH and CDR2 LQKENI. The CDR3 sequence: CASSLIYRGDEAFF. The CDR3 nucleotides are TGTGCCAGCTCCCTAATATACAGAGGGGATGAAGCTTTCTTT.

The table lists this clonotype with a few counts. This chain connects TRBV23-1 to TRBJ1-5, with 10 bases lining up with TRBD1. TRBV23-1 is filed as an ORF, its function uncertain. The trim removed 10 bases at V and 1 base at J, leaving 10 bases unmatched. The CDR3 runs 16 residues. In DNA form, the CDR3 reads TGCGCCAAGCCGGGACAGGGGATTTGGAGCAATCAGCCCCAGCATTTT. It yields the protein CAKPGQGIWSNQPQHF.

This clonotype showed up just a few times. This chain links TRBV7-2 with TRBJ2-7; D is unclear. Germline lookup yields CDR1 SGHTA and CDR2 FQGNSA. Trimming pared 1 base from V and 4 bases from J, leaving 5 bases between. The length of the CDR3 is 12 residues. The CDR3 nucleotides are TGTGCCAGCAGCTTAGTGGTGTACGAGCAGTACTTC. Its translation: CASSLVVYEQYF. The full variable domain, its missing parts supplied by reference TRBV7-2 and TRBJ2-7, is GAGVSQSPSNKVTEKGKDVELRCDPISGHTALYWYRQSLGQGLEFLIYFQGNSAPDKSGLPSDRFSAERTGGSVSTLTIQRTQQEDSAVYLCASSLVVYEQYFGPGTRLTVT.

The gene calls are TRBV10-3 and TRBJ1-1; the D gene is possibly TRBD1 (6 bases). In germline, CDR1 is ENHRY, CDR2 SYGVKD. CDR3 length equals 14 residues. V was pared by 6 bases and J by 4 bases, with 15 bases between. CDR3 amino acids: CAIRAQGGTTEAFF. The CDR3 DNA is TGTGCCATCAGGGCACAGGGAGGGACCACTGAAGCTTTCTTT.

This clonotype was recorded a few times. J is TRBJ2-1 and V is TRBV29-1; D is possibly TRBD1 (5 bases). The CDR3 runs 14 residues. Germline CDR1 is SQVTM and CDR2 is ANQGSEA. V lost 2 bases and J lost 3, with 11 bases in between. The CDR3 spells CSVESAQGYNEQFF. CDR3 DNA: TGCAGCGTTGAATCTGCCCAGGGCTACAATGAGCAGTTCTTC.

This clonotype was counted many times. The J gene is TRBJ2-2, the V gene TRBV24-1, with 10 bases matching TRBD2. The CDR3 loop spans 16 amino acids. V lost 2 bases, J lost 4 bases, and 3 bases stayed unmatched. In germline, CDR1 is KGHDR, CDR2 SFDVKD. The CDR3, as DNA: TGTGCCACCAGTGATTCTCGACTAGCGGGCACCGGGGAGCTGTTTTTT. Residues: CATSDSRLAGTGELFF.

The genes are TRBV21-1 and TRBJ1-5; TRBD1 is the table's D call, not checked against the DNA. TRBV21-1 is an annotated pseudogene. The CDR3 is made up of 16 amino acids. Written as DNA, the CDR3 is TGTGCCAGCAGCAAAGCCGACAGGGGAAGCAATCAGCCCCAGCATTTT. It yields the protein CASSKADRGSNQPQHF.

This clonotype occurred many times. This chain connects TRBV20-1 to TRBJ2-3, with TRBD2 matching 7 bases. The ends lost 5 bases at V and 9 bases at J; junction bases unmatched: 5. CDR3 length: 11 amino acids. Germline CDR1 is DFQATT and CDR2 is SNEGSKA (reference sequence). This CDR3 reads CSAPREGTQYF. The CDR3 DNA is TGCAGTGCTCCAAGGGAGGGGACGCAGTATTTT.

There are a few counts of this clonotype. This rearrangement joins TRBV30 to TRBJ2-7; 11 bases align to TRBD1. The CDR3 has 13 residues. Germline assignment: CDR1 GTSNPN and CDR2 SVGIG (reference sequence). V was clipped by 2 bases and J by 5 bases; unmatched bases: 2. DNA of the CDR3: TGTGCCTGGAGTCCGGGACAGGGGGACGAGCAGTACTTC. This translates into CAWSPGQGDEQYF.

V usage is TRBV4-1 and J usage is TRBJ1-2; 8 bases are a match to TRBD1. CDR1 is MGHRA and CDR2 is YSYEKL in the germline V gene. V lost 4 bases to trimming and J lost 4 bases; unmatched junction nucleotides: 8. The CDR3 consists of 15 residues. The CDR3 sequence: CASSPGQGLPYGYTF. The CDR3 DNA follows: TGCGCCAGCAGCCCCGGACAGGGACTACCCTATGGCTACACCTTC.

The chain links TRBV4-3 to TRBJ1-1, with D unresolved. Germline CDR1 is LGHNA and CDR2 is YSLEER. This CDR3 comprises 14 residues. V was pared by 0 bases and J by 1 base, with 6 bases between. This CDR3 is CASSQDYGNTEAFF. As DNA, the CDR3 is TGCGCCAGCAGCCAAGATTACGGGAACACTGAAGCTTTCTTT.

In this sample, this clonotype turned up a few times. This chain connects TRBV5-1 to TRBJ1-1; 10 bases are a match to TRBD1. V dropped 0 bases and J dropped 3; count of bases not matched to a gene: 5. The CDR3 sequence is 16 residues long. Germline CDR1 is SGHRS and CDR2 is YFSETQ. CDR3 nucleotide sequence: TGCGCCAGCAGCTTGGCCCTCGGGACAGGGGACACTGAAGCTTTCTTT. Encoded protein: CASSLALGTGDTEAFF.

About this clonotype itself: The junction does not match germline at one end; this may be a read error. The chain links TRBV9 to TRBJ2-3; TRBD2 agrees at 11 bases. The CDR3 length is 15 residues. The germline gives CDR1 SGDLS, CDR2 YYNGEE. This chain's CDR3 is CASNVAGGPSDTQYF. The CDR3 nucleotides read TGTGCCAGCAACGTAGCGGGGGGGCCGTCAGATACGCAGTATTTT. Using reference TRBV9 and TRBJ2-3 for the parts outside the CDR3, the full variable domain is DSGVTQTPKHLITATGQRVTLRCSPRSGDLSVYWYQQSLDQGLQFLIQYYNGEERAKGNILERFSAQQFPDLHSELNLSSLELGDSALYFCASNVAGGPSDTQYFGPGTRLTVL.

V gene TRBV5-1 combines with J gene TRBJ1-4, with D tentatively TRBD1 (6 bases). The germline V and J ends were trimmed by 5 bases and 7 bases, with 9 bases remaining between them. The CDR3 loop spans 12 amino acids. Germline CDR1 is SGHRS and CDR2 is YFSETQ. In nucleotides, the CDR3 is TGCGCCAGCAGATTGACAGGTGAAAAACTGTTTTTT. Translation: CASRLTGEKLFF.

J is TRBJ1-1 and V is TRBV5-6, with a tentative D call TRBD1 (5 bases). The V end lost 1 base, the J end lost 5 bases, and 12 bases lay between the germline ends. This CDR3 contains 14 residues. Germline V gene lookup returns CDR1 SGHDT and CDR2 YYEEEE. The CDR3 DNA reads TGTGCCAGCAGCTTGTCTCGGGGCACGACTGAAGCTTTCTTT. Translated: CASSLSRGTTEAFF. The variable domain in full, with the rest retrieved from reference TRBV5-6 and TRBJ1-1, is DAGVTQSPTHLIKTRGQQVTLRCSPKSGHDTVSWYQQALGQGPQFIFQYYEEEERQRGNFPDRFSGHQFPNYSSELNVNALLLGDSALYLCASSLSRGTTEAFFGQGTRLTVV.

V usage is TRBV29-1 and J usage is TRBJ1-1; D gene ambiguous. Germline CDR1 reads SQVTM; CDR2 reads ANQGSEA. This CDR3 contains 14 residues. Trimming stripped 4 bases from V and 2 bases from J, with 14 bases between. The CDR3 region is CSVGAGQHNTEAFF. CDR3 bases: TGCAGCGTTGGGGCCGGGCAGCACAACACTGAAGCTTTCTTT.

Many counts were recorded for this clonotype. The rearrangement joins TRBV6-5 to TRBJ1-2; TRBD1 might be the D (5 bases). The CDR3 consists of 14 residues. From germline, CDR1 is MNHEY and CDR2 SVGAGI. Trimming took off 6 bases at V and 8 bases at J, with 19 bases between the two ends. Written as DNA, the CDR3 is TGTGCCAGCAGACCGGGACCGCCACCCGTCGGCTACACCTTC. It codes for CASRPGPPPVGYTF.

This clonotype was detected only a few times. The chain joins TRBV12-3 or TRBV12-4 to TRBJ1-6; D perhaps matches TRBD1 (6 bases). CDR3 size: 13 residues. V lost 5 bases and J 14 bases, leaving 16 bases between the germline ends. This CDR3 reads CASSPTGQPTLHF. The CDR3 nucleotides are TGTGCCAGCAGTCCCACCGGACAGCCCACCCTCCACTTT.

The CDR3 region is CASSQGYGTGGTYEQYF. CDR3 nucleotides: TGTGCCAGCAGCCAAGGCTATGGGACCGGGGGAACCTACGAGCAGTACTTC. This rearrangement joins TRBV3-1 to TRBJ2-7; weak D call: TRBD2 (6 bases). This CDR3 contains 17 residues. The germline V and J ends were trimmed by 1 base and 2 bases, with 18 bases remaining between them. Germline CDR1 and CDR2: LGHDT and YNNKEL (reference sequence).

V and J are TRBV5-4 and TRBJ2-1; 9 bases align to TRBD2. This CDR3 is built from 15 residues. The germline CDR1 and CDR2 sequences are SGHNT and YYREEE (reference sequence). The junction had 8 bases not matched to a gene; V was cut back by 1 base and J by 9 bases. CDR3 sequence: CASSLTRGRASEQFF. In nucleotides, the CDR3 is TGTGCCAGCAGCTTGACACGCGGGAGGGCCTCTGAGCAGTTCTTC.

In its sample, this clonotype was seen a few times. The CDR3 protein is CASSVNRGSQPQHF. The CDR3 DNA follows: TGTGCCAGCAGCGTAAACAGGGGAAGTCAGCCCCAGCATTTT. The rearrangement joins TRBV5-6 to TRBJ1-5; 7 nucleotides line up with TRBD1. With V trimmed by 4 bases and J by 6 bases, 7 bases remained unmatched. Germline V CDR1 and CDR2: SGHDT, YYEEEE. This CDR3 is built from 14 residues.

This clonotype was counted a few times. The V and J genes are TRBV7-6 and TRBJ2-7, with D uncertain. Germline CDR1 is SGHVS and CDR2 is FNYEAQ. The CDR3 runs to 18 residues. V gave up 2 bases and J gave up 4 bases, with 24 bases separating them. As DNA, the CDR3 is TGTGCCAGCAGCTTACCACTCTCTATTAGAGCCCCCGCTTACGAGCAGTACTTC. This translates into CASSLPLSIRAPAYEQYF.

This chain uses TRBV5-4 with TRBJ2-3; no definite D call. Between the trimmed V and J ends, which lost 4 bases and 7 bases, there was a span of 10 bases. The germline V gene encodes CDR1 SGHNT and CDR2 YYREEE (reference sequence). CDR3 length: 12 residues. This CDR3 is CASSPRTNTQYF. In nucleotides, the CDR3 is TGTGCCAGCAGCCCCAGAACTAATACGCAGTATTTT.

This clonotype was counted only a few times. The chain joins TRBV7-2 to TRBJ1-2; perhaps TRBD1 as D (5 bases). V lost 1 base, J lost 4 bases, and 10 bases lay in between. The CDR3 has 14 amino acids. CDR1 and CDR2 from the germline V gene are SGHTA and FQGNSA. The CDR3 sequence: CASSLEGESYGYTF. The CDR3 DNA is TGTGCCAGCAGCTTAGAAGGGGAGAGCTATGGCTACACCTTC.

The chain uses TRBV4-3 and TRBJ1-2; D may be TRBD1 (5 bases). V was pared by 1 base and J by 4 bases, with 13 bases between. This CDR3 region has 15 residues. CDR1 and CDR2 (germline): LGHNA, YSLEER. The CDR3 spells CASSQAPTGAYGYTF. DNA of the CDR3: TGCGCCAGCAGCCAAGCTCCCACAGGAGCCTATGGCTACACCTTC.

The rearrangement joins TRBV12-3 or TRBV12-4 to TRBJ2-7; no firm D call. V was trimmed by 3 bases and J by 0 bases, leaving 12 bases between them. The CDR3 covers 15 residues. Here the CDR3 DNA reads TGTGCCAGCAGTTTTCAAGGGTCTGTCTCCTACGAGCAGTACTTC. Residues: CASSFQGSVSYEQYF.

The sample holds a few counts of this clonotype. The rearrangement links TRBV2 to TRBJ2-5, with D possibly TRBD2 on 5 matching bases. The CDR3 is 14 residues long. Germline loops: CDR1 SNHLY, CDR2 FYNNEI. V was pared by 4 bases and J by 4 bases, with 13 bases between. CDR3 DNA sequence: TGTGCCAGCAGTGTACTAGACCCTGGAGAGACCCAGTACTTC. This sequence encodes CASSVLDPGETQYF. Drawing the rest from reference TRBV2 and TRBJ2-5, the complete variable domain is EPEVTQTPSHQVTQMGQEVILRCVPISNHLYFYWYRQILGQKVEFLVSFYNNEISEKSEIFDDQFSVERPDGSNFTLKIRSTKLEDSAMYFCASSVLDPGETQYFGPGTRLLVL.

At least ten counts were recorded for this clonotype. This chain links TRBV4-3 with TRBJ2-5; D possibly corresponds to TRBD2 (7 bases). The CDR3 runs 15 residues. Germline values: CDR1 LGHNA, CDR2 YSLEER. Trimming removed 1 base from V and 5 bases from J, with 14 bases in between. The CDR3 DNA reads TGCGCCAGCAGCCAAGGAGGGGGGGGGCAGGAGACCCAGTACTTC. It yields the protein CASSQGGGGQETQYF.